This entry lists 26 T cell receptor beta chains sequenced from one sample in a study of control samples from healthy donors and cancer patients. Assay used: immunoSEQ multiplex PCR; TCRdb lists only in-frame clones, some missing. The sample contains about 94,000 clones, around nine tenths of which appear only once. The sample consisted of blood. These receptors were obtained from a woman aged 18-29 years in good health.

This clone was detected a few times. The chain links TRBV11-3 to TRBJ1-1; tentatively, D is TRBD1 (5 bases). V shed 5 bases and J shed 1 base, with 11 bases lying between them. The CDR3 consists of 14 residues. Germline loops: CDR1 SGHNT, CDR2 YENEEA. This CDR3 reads CASSPGTGNTEAFF. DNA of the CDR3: TGTGCCAGCAGCCCCGGGACGGGGAACACTGAAGCTTTCTTT.

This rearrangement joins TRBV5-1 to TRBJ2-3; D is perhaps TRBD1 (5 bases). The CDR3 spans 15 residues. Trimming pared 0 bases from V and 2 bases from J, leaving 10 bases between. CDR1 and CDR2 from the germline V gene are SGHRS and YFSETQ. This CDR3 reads CASSLGQLNTDTQYF. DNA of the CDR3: TGCGCCAGCAGCTTGGGACAGCTGAACACAGATACGCAGTATTTT.

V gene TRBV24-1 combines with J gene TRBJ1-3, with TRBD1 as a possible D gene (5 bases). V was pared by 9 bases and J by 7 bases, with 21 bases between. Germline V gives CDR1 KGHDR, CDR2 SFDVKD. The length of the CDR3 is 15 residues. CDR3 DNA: TGTGCCACCGGGGCAGGGATTTGGGTTTTGAACACCATATATTTT. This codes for CATGAGIWVLNTIYF.

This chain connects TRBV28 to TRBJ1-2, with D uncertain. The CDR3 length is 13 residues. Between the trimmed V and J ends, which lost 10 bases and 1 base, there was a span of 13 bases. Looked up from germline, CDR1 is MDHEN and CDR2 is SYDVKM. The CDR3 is CATVEYSNYGYTF. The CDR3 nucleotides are TGTGCCACCGTCGAGTACAGTAACTATGGCTACACCTTC.

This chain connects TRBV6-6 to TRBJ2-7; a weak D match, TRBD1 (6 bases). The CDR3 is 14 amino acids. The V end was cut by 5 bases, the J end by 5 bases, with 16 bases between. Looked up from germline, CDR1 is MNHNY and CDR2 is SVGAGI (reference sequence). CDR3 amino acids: CASSPDRSYDEQYF. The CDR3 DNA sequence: TGTGCCAGCAGTCCTGACAGGTCTTACGACGAGCAGTACTTC.

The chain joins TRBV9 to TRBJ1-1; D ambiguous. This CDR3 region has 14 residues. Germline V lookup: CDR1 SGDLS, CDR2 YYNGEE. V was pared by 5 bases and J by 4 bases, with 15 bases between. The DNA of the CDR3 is TGTGCCAGCAGTCCCCCGGTTGGTGGCACTGAAGCTTTCTTT. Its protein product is CASSPPVGGTEAFF.

The CDR3 reads CASSGTSGGFVQFF. CDR3 coding DNA: TGTGCCAGCAGCGGGACTAGCGGGGGGTTTGTGCAGTTCTTC. This sequence joins TRBV7-2 and TRBJ2-1; 15 positions match TRBD2. The CDR3 is 14 amino acids. J gave up 12 bases and V 5 bases, and 5 bases lay outside the gene matches. CDR1 is SGHTA, CDR2 FQGNSA, per germline.

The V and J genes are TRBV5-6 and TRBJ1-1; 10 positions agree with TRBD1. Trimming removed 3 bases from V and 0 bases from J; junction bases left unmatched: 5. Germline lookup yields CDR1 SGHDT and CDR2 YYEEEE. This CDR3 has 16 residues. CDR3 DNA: TGTGCCAGCAGCTCGAGACAGGGGGCTTTGAACACTGAAGCTTTCTTT. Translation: CASSSRQGALNTEAFF. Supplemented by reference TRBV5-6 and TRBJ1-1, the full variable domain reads DAGVTQSPTHLIKTRGQQVTLRCSPKSGHDTVSWYQQALGQGPQFIFQYYEEEERQRGNFPDRFSGHQFPNYSSELNVNALLLGDSALYLCASSSRQGALNTEAFFGQGTRLTVV.

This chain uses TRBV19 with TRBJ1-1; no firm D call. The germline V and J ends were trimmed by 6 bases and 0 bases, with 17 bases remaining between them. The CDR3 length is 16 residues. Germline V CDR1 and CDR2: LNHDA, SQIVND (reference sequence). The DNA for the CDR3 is TGTGCCAGTAGACGCACCCGAGCGGCTTTGAACACTGAAGCTTTCTTT. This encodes CASRRTRAALNTEAFF.

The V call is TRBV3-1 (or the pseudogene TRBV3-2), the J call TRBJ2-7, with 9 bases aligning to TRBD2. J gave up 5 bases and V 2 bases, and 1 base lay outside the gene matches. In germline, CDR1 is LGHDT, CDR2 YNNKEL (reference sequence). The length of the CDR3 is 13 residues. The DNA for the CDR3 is TGTGCCAGCAGCCAAAGACTAGCGGACGAGCAGTACTTC. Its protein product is CASSQRLADEQYF.

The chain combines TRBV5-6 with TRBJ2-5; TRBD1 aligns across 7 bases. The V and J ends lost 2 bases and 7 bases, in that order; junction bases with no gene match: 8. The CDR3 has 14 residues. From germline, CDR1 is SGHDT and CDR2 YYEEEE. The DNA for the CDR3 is TGTGCCAGCAGCTTCACCGGGACAGAAGGGACCCAGTACTTC. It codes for CASSFTGTEGTQYF.

The CDR3 sequence: CASSEGAGLRTKNIQYF. In nucleotides, the CDR3 is TGTGCCAGCAGTGAAGGGGCAGGGTTAAGAACCAAAAACATTCAGTACTTC. The chain couples TRBV6-1 to TRBJ2-4; D perhaps matches TRBD1 (5 bases). V dropped 1 base and J dropped 2 bases, with 15 bases sitting between them. The CDR3 extends over 17 amino acids. Germline loops: CDR1 MNHNS, CDR2 SASEGT.

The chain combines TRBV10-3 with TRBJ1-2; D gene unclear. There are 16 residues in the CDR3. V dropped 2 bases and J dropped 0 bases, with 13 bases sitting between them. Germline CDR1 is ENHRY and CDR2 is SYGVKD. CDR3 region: CAISEPIGLTNYGYTF. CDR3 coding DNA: TGTGCCATCAGTGAGCCGATCGGACTAACTAACTATGGCTACACCTTC.

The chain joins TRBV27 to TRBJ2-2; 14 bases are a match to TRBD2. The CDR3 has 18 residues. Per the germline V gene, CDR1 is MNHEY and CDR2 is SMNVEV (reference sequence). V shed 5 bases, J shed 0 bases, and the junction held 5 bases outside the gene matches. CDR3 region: CASSAWTSGGPNTGELFF. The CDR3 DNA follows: TGTGCCAGCAGTGCGTGGACTAGCGGGGGGCCGAACACCGGGGAGCTGTTTTTT.

CDR3 DNA: TGTGCCAGCAGTTACTCGAGGGGTGGTTCACCCCTCCACTTT. Protein sequence: CASSYSRGGSPLHF. The V gene is TRBV6-6, the J gene TRBJ1-6, with D possibly being TRBD1 (5 bases). Deletions cut 0 bases from V and 9 bases from J, with 9 bases between. This CDR3 has 14 amino acids. Germline loops: CDR1 MNHNY, CDR2 SVGAGI (reference sequence).

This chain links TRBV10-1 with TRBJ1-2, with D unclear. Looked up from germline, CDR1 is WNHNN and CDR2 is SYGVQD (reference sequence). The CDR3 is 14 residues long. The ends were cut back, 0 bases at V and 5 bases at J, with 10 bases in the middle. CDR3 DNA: TGCGCCAGCAGTGAGTCACGGCAGCCTTATGGCTACACCTTC. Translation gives CASSESRQPYGYTF.

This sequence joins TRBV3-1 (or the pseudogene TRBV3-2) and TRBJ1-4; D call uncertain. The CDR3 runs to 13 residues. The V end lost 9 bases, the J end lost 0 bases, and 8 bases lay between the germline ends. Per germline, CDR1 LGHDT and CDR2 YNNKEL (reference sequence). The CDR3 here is CASRDATNEKLFF. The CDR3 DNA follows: TGTGCCAGTCGCGATGCAACTAATGAAAAACTGTTTTTT.

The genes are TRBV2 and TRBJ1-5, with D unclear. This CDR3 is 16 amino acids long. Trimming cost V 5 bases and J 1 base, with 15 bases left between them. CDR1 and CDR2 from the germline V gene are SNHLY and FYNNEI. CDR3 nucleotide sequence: TGTGCCAGCAGTCCCTCAAGGCGTGAGAGCAATCAGCCCCAGCATTTT. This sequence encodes CASSPSRRESNQPQHF.

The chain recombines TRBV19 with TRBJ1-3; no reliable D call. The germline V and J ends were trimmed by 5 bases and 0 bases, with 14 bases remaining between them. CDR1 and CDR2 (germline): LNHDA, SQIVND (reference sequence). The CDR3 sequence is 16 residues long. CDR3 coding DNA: TGTGCCAGTAGTCCGTTCGCAGCCGGCTCTGGAAACACCATATATTTT. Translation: CASSPFAAGSGNTIYF.

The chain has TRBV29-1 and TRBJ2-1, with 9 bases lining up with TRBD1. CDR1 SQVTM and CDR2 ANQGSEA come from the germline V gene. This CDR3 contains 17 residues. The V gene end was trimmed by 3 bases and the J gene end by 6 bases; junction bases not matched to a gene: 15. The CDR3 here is CSVDSISGDRVVNEQFF. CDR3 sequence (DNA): TGCAGCGTTGATTCCATCTCCGGGGACAGGGTGGTCAATGAGCAGTTCTTC.

CDR3 sequence reads: CASSSRGSLAGSDTQYF. The CDR3 DNA is TGTGCCAGCAGTTCCCGAGGTTCTCTAGCGGGCTCAGATACGCAGTATTTT. The V and J genes are TRBV6-2 or TRBV6-3 and TRBJ2-3, with 8 nucleotides matching TRBD2. V lost 4 bases, J lost 4 bases, and 13 bases stayed unmatched. CDR1 and CDR2 from the germline V gene are MNHEY and SVGEGT. This CDR3 has 17 residues.

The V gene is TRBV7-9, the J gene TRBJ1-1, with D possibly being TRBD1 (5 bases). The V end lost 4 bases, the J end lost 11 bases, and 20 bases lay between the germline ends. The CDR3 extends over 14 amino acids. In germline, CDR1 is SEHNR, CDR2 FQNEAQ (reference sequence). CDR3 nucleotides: TGTGCCAGCAGCTCGAGGACGACAGCGAGGGGTGCTTTCTTT. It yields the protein CASSSRTTARGAFF. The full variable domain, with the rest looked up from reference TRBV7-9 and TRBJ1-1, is DTGVSQNPRHKITKRGQNVTFRCDPISEHNRLYWYRQTLGQGPEFLTYFQNEAQLEKSRLLSDRFSAERPKGSFSTLEIQRTEQGDSAMYLCASSSRTTARGAFFGQGTRLTVV.

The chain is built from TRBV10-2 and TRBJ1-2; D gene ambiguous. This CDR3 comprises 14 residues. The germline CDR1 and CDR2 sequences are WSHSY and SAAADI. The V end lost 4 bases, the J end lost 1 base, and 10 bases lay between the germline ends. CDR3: CASSVPGDNYGYTF. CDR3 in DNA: TGCGCCAGCAGTGTTCCGGGTGATAACTATGGCTACACCTTC.

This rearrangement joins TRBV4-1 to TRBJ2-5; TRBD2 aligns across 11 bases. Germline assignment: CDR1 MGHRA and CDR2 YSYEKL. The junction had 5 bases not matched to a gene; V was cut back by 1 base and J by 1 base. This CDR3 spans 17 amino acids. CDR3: CASSQVLLAGAQETQYF. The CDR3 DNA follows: TGCGCCAGCAGCCAAGTTTTACTAGCGGGGGCCCAAGAGACCCAGTACTTC.

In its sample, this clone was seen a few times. The CDR3, as DNA: TGTGCCATCAGTGTCGTGGGCAATGAGCAGTTCTTC. The encoded protein is CAISVVGNEQFF. V and J are TRBV10-3 and TRBJ2-1; D not resolved. Per germline, CDR1 ENHRY and CDR2 SYGVKD. This CDR3 contains 12 residues. The V end was cut by 4 bases, the J end by 6 bases, with 7 bases between.

CDR3 amino acids: CASSGGRQGGSNQPQHF. The CDR3 DNA is TGTGCCAGCAGTGGCGGGAGACAGGGTGGGAGCAATCAGCCCCAGCATTTT. The chain uses TRBV6-1 and TRBJ1-5; 7 nucleotides agree with TRBD1. V gave up 4 bases and J gave up 1 base; unmatched junction bases: 10. CDR1 and CDR2 from the germline V gene are MNHNS and SASEGT. The CDR3 spans 17 residues.